Listed below are T cell receptor beta chains from one sample, sequenced in a study of blood T cell repertoires in COVID-19. The method was immunoSEQ multiplex PCR; TCRdb's version includes in-frame clones alone and lacks a portion of them. The sample shows 280,000 or so clones, less than 90% of them seen only once. Sequencing was performed on peripheral blood. These receptors were collected from a human donor in a cohort sampled during active COVID-19. Each CDR3 is given with its conserved first and last residue. The D gene is left open where the match is weak. Not all rows give a size; the values are once, few, many and, for expanded clones, a class.

few,TRBD1,TRBV5-1,TRBJ1-1,CASSLTGVERGAFF,TGCGCCAGCAGCTTGACAGGGGTAGAGAGAGGAGCTTTCTTT
-,TRBD1,TRBV29-1,TRBJ1-2,CSALQGDYGYTF,TGCAGCGCCTTACAGGGGGACTATGGCTACACCTTC
-,-,TRBV2,TRBJ1-1,CASRERGSNTEAFF,TGTGCCAGCAGGGAGCGAGGGTCGAACACTGAAGCTTTCTTT
-,-,TRBV6-6,TRBJ1-3,CASSYKGAGNTIYF,TGTGCCAGCAGTTACAAGGGGGCTGGAAACACCATATATTTT
-,-,TRBV5-6,TRBJ2-5,CASSLNSLGIRTQYF,TGTGCCAGCAGCTTGAATTCTCTCGGGATTCGGACCCAGTACTTC
-,TRBD1,TRBV9,TRBJ1-2,CASSAWDRYNYGYTF,TGTGCCAGCAGCGCATGGGACAGATACAACTATGGCTACACCTTC
-,-,TRBV19,TRBJ2-3,CASSIRRGDTQYF,TGTGCCAGTAGTATCCGTCGGGGGGATACGCAGTATTTT
few,-,TRBV5-1,TRBJ2-5,CASRGEGGETQYF,TGCGCCAGCAGGGGAGAGGGAGGAGAGACCCAGTACTTC
-,TRBD1,TRBV19,TRBJ1-2,CASTRTGYGGYTF,TGTGCCAGTACAAGGACAGGGTACGGTGGCTACACCTTC
-,-,TRBV9,TRBJ1-3,CASSVGGLLSGNTIYF,TGTGCCAGCAGCGTAGGCGGACTGCTCTCTGGAAACACCATATATTTT
-,-,TRBV5-6,TRBJ1-5,CASSRAGQGQGNRPQHF,TGTGCCAGCAGCCGGGCCGGCCAGGGTCAAGGGAATCGACCCCAGCATTTT
-,TRBD1,TRBV5-1,TRBJ2-5,CASSSQGEETQYF,TGCGCCAGCAGCTCGCAGGGGGAAGAGACCCAGTACTTC
-,-,TRBV18,TRBJ2-7,CASSPGAGPEQYF,TGTGCCAGCTCACCAGGGGCCGGTCCGGAGCAGTACTTC
-,-,TRBV12-3/TRBV12-4,TRBJ2-7,CASSLEGLYEQYF,TGTGCCAGCAGTTTAGAGGGACTCTACGAGCAGTACTTC
few,TRBD1,TRBV5-1,TRBJ1-1,CASSWGTGEAFF,TGCGCCAGCAGCTGGGGGACAGGTGAAGCTTTCTTT
few,-,TRBV24-1,TRBJ1-5,CATSGTDNQPQHF,TGTGCCACCAGTGGGACAGACAATCAGCCCCAGCATTTT
few,TRBD2,TRBV7-9,TRBJ2-7,CASSLVGGSPYEQYF,TGTGCCAGCAGCTTAGTGGGGGGGTCCCCCTACGAGCAGTACTTC
-,-,TRBV12-3/TRBV12-4,TRBJ2-1,CASRGGINEQFF,TGTGCCAGCAGGGGGGGAATTAATGAGCAGTTCTTC
-,TRBD2,TRBV19,TRBJ2-2,CASRPGGGRRELFF,TGTGCCAGTAGGCCGGGGGGGGGCCGGCGGGAGCTGTTTTTT
-,-,TRBV5-6,TRBJ2-1,CASKHVGTGDNEQFF,TGTGCCAGCAAGCATGTGGGGACTGGCGACAATGAGCAGTTCTTC
-,TRBD2,TRBV18,TRBJ2-2,CASSPSGGGANTGELFF,TGTGCCAGCTCACCCTCGGGCGGGGGTGCGAACACCGGGGAGCTGTTTTTT
once,TRBD2,TRBV29-1,TRBJ2-3,CSVGFSGTDTQYF,TGCAGCGTTGGTTTTAGCGGGACAGATACGCAGTATTTT
-,TRBD2,TRBV9,TRBJ2-3,CASSVEGLAGNTQYF,TGTGCCAGCAGCGTAGAGGGACTAGCGGGAAATACGCAGTATTTT
-,-,TRBV6-2/TRBV6-3,TRBJ1-2,CASSYPQGYTF,TGTGCCAGCAGCTATCCTCAGGGCTACACCTTC
-,-,TRBV7-7,TRBJ2-1,CASSQERAGEQFF,TGTGCTAGCAGCCAAGAGAGGGCAGGAGAGCAGTTCTTC
-,TRBD1,TRBV7-8,TRBJ1-2,CASSPGQSNYGYTF,TGTGCCAGCAGCCCGGGACAGTCTAACTATGGCTACACCTTC
-,TRBD2,TRBV28,TRBJ2-1,CASSLSGSMSNEQFF,TGTGCCAGCAGCCTTAGCGGGAGTATGTCCAATGAGCAGTTCTTC
many,-,TRBV7-2,TRBJ1-1,CASSLVVTGNTEAFF,TGTGCCAGCAGCTTAGTCGTTACAGGAAACACTGAAGCTTTCTTT